The rows below give T cell receptor beta chains drawn from one sample of a study of regulatory T cells in long-lasting Graves disease. TCRdb redid the calling of the multiplex PCR reads with MiXCR, one entry per CDR3 protein. The profile covers approximately 400,000 distinct CDR3 sequences, with 10% to 15% appearing a single time and approximately 20% taken by the ten largest. The same sample was also studied in work on T cells in Graves' hyperthyroidism and ophthalmopathy.

The sequencing here drew on peripheral blood mononuclear cells (PBMCs), taken at new diagnosis, from a patient treated with antithyroid drugs. These receptors were obtained from a woman younger than 30 with Graves disease. The conserved cysteine and the conserved F or W are not part of the CDR3 here. Fields, in order: J gene, clone size, V gene, CDR3 protein. Only part of the rows carry a size: once, few, many, or a class if the clone is expanded.

>TRBJ2-7|-|TRBV4-1
ASSQDGLTLYEQY
>TRBJ1-1|many|TRBV11-2
ASSLRGQLNTEAF
>TRBJ2-7|-|TRBV27
ASSLFQGFYEQY
>TRBJ2-1|many|TRBV30
AWNPGLAGSEQF
>TRBJ1-1|few|TRBV7-2
ASSSATGADGEAF
>TRBJ2-4|once|TRBV10-3
AISESGVLAKTIQY
>TRBJ1-2|many|TRBV28
ASSFKGANNYGYT
>TRBJ1-2|-|TRBV29-1
SSYRWSEGYT
>TRBJ1-1|-|TRBV11-1
ASSLGGLGPEAF
>TRBJ2-7|many|TRBV18
ASSEARHEQY
>TRBJ2-7|-|TRBV20-1
SATKEYEQY
>TRBJ2-5|many|TRBV20-1
SASIGRDPETQY
>TRBJ1-2|many|TRBV30
AWMSRSGPSGFGYT
>TRBJ2-3|many|TRBV24-1
ATSEASRADTQY
>TRBJ2-7|few|TRBV10-2
ASSPSGRNEQY
>TRBJ2-1|many|TRBV27
ASSVSGTGKGNEQF
>TRBJ1-2|many|TRBV7-2
ASSVWGGYT
>-|many|TRBV28
ASTPGATEGETQY
>TRBJ2-1|many|TRBV7-9
ASSSPGTGGIGSYNEQF
>TRBJ2-5|few|TRBV5-1
ASRFRPRETQY
>TRBJ2-3|-|TRBV12-3/TRBV12-4
ASRSPSTDTLY
>TRBJ2-5|few|TRBV15
ATSKGGFQETQY
>TRBJ2-3|few|TRBV20-1
SARSGLAGTSTDTQY
>TRBJ1-2|many|TRBV3-1
ASSQLGRSEDVGYT
>TRBJ1-5|-|TRBV19
ASTTTGPQH
>TRBJ2-1|many|TRBV28
ASSSGSSYNEQF
>TRBJ1-6|many|TRBV11-2
ASSQDTRTGGYYNSPLH
>TRBJ2-7|many|TRBV7-2
ASSSTSGESYEQY
>TRBJ2-5|many|TRBV20-1
SARGLAGQETQY
>TRBJ1-1|many|TRBV29-1
SVQENTEAF
>TRBJ1-1|many|TRBV7-6
ASSLRAVNTEAF
>TRBJ1-5|many|TRBV20-1
SARAIQGHQPQH
>TRBJ2-1|many|TRBV20-1
SASSGTQNNEQF